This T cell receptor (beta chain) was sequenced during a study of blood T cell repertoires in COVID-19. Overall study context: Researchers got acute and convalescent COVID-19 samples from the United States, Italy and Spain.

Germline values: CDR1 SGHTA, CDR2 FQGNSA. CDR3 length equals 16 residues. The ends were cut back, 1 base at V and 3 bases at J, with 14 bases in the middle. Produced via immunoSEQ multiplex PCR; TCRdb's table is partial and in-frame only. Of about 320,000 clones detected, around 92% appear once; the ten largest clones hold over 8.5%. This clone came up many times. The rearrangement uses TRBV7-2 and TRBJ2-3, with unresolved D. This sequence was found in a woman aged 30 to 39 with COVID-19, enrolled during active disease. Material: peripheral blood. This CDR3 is CASSLVPAAITDTQYF. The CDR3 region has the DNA TGTGCCAGCAGCTTAGTGCCGGCAGCGATTACAGATACGCAGTATTTT. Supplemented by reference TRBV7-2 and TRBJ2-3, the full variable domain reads GAGVSQSPSNKVTEKGKDVELRCDPISGHTALYWYRQSLGQGLEFLIYFQGNSAPDKSGLPSDRFSAERTGGSVSTLTIQRTQQEDSAVYLCASSLVPAAITDTQYFGPGTRLTVL.